These T cell receptor beta chains were read from a single sample in a study of cytomegalovirus exposure and HLA in healthy donors. Data came from immunoSEQ multiplex PCR; TCRdb stores just in-frame clones and leaves some out. The sample holds 150,000 or so clones; 84% are singletons and the top ten take about 6%. Input material: PBMCs. These receptors came from a man aged 45-65 years in good health and CMV-seropositive. Each CDR3 is given with its conserved first and last residue. Each record gives: CDR3 length, V gene, CDR3 protein.

15,TRBV6-1,CAGGSGQGVSNEQFF
14,TRBV6-5,CASNPTGTGNTIYF
17,TRBV5-8,CASSLDIPAGRTDTQYF
15,TRBV5-1,CASSLIGTGPYEQYF
16,TRBV19,CASSPGLAGVYNEQFF
13,TRBV29-1,CSVDGDSPGGYTF
15,TRBV4-1,CASSPGLAPYNEQFF
16,TRBV12-5,CASANLSGIAKNIQYF
12,TRBV6-5,CASSYGGTEAFF
16,TRBV2,CASSDPLPSSNQPQHF
12,TRBV5-1,CASSLVGGELFF
11,TRBV30,CAWSMTDGYTF
14,TRBV7-2,CASSLGTVKSPLHF
13,TRBV19,CASSIGQVDGYTF
13,TRBV10-3,CAISDRGGDGYTF
18,TRBV12-5,CASGPPGQGVVTTGELFF
12,TRBV27,CASSLGKSVQYF
15,TRBV9,CASSVGEQTGNTIYF
14,TRBV5-1,CASSLEAGRTEQFF
16,TRBV25-1,CASTLDGGPPFDGYTF
18,TRBV18,CASSPPSLTGRPNYGYTF
15,TRBV4-2,CASSQLDRVGNTIYF
20,TRBV21-1,CASSQTGEIGRLAPCNEQFF
15,TRBV6-5,CASSPEQGKGEKLFF
16,TRBV19,CASSAGLAGGYGELFF
16,TRBV10-2,CASSDLAGALTDTQYF
15,TRBV7-2,CASSLPGTGVNEQFF
20,TRBV6-4,CASSPWDREALAGPFGELFF
13,TRBV11-2,CASSRDRGNGYTF
14,TRBV7-9,CASSLWDSNYGYTF
11,TRBV7-6,CASSYPRGAFF
16,TRBV10-1,CASSESRTGAGSPLHF